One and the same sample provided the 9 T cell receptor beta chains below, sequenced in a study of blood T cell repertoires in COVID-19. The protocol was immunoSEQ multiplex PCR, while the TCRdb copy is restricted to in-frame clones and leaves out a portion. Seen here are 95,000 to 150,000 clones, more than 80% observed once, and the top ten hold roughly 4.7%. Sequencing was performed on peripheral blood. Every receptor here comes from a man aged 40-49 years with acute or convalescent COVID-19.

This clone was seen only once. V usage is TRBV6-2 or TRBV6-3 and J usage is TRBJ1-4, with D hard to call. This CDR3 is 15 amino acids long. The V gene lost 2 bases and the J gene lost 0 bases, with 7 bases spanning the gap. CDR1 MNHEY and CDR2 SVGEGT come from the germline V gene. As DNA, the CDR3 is TGTGCCAGCAGTTACGGGAGACCAACTAATGAAAAACTGTTTTTT. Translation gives CASSYGRPTNEKLFF.

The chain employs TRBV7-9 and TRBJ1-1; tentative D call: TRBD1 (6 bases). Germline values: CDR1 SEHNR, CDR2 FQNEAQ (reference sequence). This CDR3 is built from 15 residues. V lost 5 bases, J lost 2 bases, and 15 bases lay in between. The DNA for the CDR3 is TGTGCCAGCAGCACCTGGGGGCTTTATAACACTGAAGCTTTCTTT. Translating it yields CASSTWGLYNTEAFF.

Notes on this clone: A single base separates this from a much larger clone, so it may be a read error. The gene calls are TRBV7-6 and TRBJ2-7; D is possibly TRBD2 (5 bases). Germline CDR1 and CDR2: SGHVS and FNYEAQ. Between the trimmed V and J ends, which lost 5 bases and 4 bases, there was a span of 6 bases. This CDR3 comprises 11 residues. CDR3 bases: TGTGCCAGCAGCCCGGGATACGAGCAGTACTTC. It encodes CASSPGYEQYF.

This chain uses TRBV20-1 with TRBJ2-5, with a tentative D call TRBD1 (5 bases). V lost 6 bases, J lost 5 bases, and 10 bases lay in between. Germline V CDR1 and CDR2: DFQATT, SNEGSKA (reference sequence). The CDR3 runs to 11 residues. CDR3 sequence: CSAPGIETQYF. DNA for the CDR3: TGCAGTGCGCCAGGGATCGAGACCCAGTACTTC.

CDR3 region: CASSVAGGGSGGNTIYF. The CDR3 region has the DNA TGTGCCAGCAGCGTAGCTGGGGGGGGGAGTGGTGGAAACACCATATATTTT. This chain uses TRBV9 with TRBJ1-3; a weak D match, TRBD1 (5 bases). Germline CDR1 SGDLS, CDR2 YYNGEE. The CDR3 runs to 17 residues. V dropped 0 bases and J dropped 3 bases, with 16 bases sitting between them.

CDR3 in DNA: TGTGCCAGCAGCCACGCCGGACAGACCTACGAGCAGTACTTC. Its translation: CASSHAGQTYEQYF. The chain couples TRBV3-1 (or the pseudogene TRBV3-2) to TRBJ2-7; the D gene is possibly TRBD1 (6 bases). The CDR3 consists of 14 residues. Trimming removed 3 bases at V and 2 bases at J, with 11 bases between. Germline CDR1 LGHDT, CDR2 YNNKEL (reference sequence).

The CDR3 bases are TGTGCCTGGAGCGGCGGCGGGACAGTTAGTCAGCCCCAGCATTTT. Translating it yields CAWSGGGTVSQPQHF. V usage is TRBV30 and J usage is TRBJ1-5; TRBD1 matches at 7 bases. This CDR3 region has 15 residues. Looked up from germline, CDR1 is GTSNPN and CDR2 is SVGIG (reference sequence). The V and J ends lost 3 bases and 6 bases, in that order; junction bases with no gene match: 11. Drawing the rest from reference TRBV30 and TRBJ1-5, the complete variable domain is SQTIHQWPATLVQPVGSPLSLECTVEGTSNPNLYWYRQAAGRGLQLLFYSVGIGQISSEVPQNLSASRPQDRQFILSSKKLLLSDSGFYLCAWSGGGTVSQPQHFGDGTRLSIL.

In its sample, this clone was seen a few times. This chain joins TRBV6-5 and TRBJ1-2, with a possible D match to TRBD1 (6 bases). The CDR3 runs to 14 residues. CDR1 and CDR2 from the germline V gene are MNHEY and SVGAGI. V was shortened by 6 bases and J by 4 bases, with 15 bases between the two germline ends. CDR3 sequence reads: CASRETGEPYGYTF. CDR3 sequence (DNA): TGTGCCAGCAGAGAGACAGGAGAGCCCTATGGCTACACCTTC.

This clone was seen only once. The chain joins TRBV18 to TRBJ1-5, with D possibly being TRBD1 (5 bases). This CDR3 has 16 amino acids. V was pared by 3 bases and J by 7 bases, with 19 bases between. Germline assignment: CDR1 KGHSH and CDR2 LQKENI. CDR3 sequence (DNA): TGTGCCAGCTCACCTACCTCACACACAGGAGGGCAGCCCCAGCATTTT. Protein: CASSPTSHTGGQPQHF.